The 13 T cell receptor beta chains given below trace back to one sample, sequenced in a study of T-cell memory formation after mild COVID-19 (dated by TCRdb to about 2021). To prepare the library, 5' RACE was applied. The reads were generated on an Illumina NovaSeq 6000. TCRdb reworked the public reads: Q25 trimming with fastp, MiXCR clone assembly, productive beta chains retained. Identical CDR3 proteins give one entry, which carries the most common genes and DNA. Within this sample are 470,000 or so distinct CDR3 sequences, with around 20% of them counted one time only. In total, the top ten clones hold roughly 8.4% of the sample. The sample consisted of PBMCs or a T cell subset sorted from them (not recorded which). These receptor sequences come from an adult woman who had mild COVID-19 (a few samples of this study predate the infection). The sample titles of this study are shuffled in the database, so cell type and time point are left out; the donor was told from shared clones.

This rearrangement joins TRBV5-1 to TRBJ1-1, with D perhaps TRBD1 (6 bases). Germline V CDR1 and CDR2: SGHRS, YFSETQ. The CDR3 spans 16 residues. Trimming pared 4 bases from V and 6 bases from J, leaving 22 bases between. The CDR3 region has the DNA TGCGCCAGCAGCCTCTTTTCGGACAGCCTGAGGGCTGAAGCTTTCTTT. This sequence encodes CASSLFSDSLRAEAFF.

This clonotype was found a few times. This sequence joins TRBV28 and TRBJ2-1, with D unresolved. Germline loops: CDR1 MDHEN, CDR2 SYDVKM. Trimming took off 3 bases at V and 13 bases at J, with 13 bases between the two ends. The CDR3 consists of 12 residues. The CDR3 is CASSFRVVGQFF. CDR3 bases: TGTGCCAGCAGTTTTAGGGTAGTGGGTCAGTTCTTC.

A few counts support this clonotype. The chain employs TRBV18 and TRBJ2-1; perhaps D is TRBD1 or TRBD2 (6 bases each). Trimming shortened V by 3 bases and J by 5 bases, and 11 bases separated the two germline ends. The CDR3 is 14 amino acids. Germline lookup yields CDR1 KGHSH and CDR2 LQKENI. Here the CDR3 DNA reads TGTGCCAGCTCACCGGGGGGCCGCGACAATGAGCAGTTCTTC. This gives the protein CASSPGGRDNEQFF.

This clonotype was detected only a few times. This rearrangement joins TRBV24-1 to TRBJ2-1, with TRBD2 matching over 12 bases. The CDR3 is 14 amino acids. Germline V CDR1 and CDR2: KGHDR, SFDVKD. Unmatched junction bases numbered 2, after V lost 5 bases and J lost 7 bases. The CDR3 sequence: CATSGTSGMNEQFF. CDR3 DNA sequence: TGTGCCACCAGTGGGACTAGCGGGATGAATGAGCAGTTCTTC.

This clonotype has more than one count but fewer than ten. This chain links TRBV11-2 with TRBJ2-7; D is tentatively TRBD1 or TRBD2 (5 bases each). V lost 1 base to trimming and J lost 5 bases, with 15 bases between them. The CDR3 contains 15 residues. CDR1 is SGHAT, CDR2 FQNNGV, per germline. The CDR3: CASSLGDGGRDEQYF. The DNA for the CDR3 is TGTGCCAGCAGCTTAGGAGATGGGGGTAGGGACGAGCAGTACTTC.

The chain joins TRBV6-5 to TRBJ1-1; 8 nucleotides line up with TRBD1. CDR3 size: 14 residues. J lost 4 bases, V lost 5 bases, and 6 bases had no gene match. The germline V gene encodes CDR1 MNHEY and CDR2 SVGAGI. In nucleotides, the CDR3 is TGTGCCAGCAGTGACAGGGGCGCACGCACTGAAGCTTTCTTT. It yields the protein CASSDRGARTEAFF.

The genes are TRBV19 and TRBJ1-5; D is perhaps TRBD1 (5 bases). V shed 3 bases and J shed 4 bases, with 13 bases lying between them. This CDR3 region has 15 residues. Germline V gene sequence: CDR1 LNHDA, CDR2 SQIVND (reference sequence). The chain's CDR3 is CASSMTARGNQPQHF. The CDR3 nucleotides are TGTGCCAGTAGTATGACAGCGAGGGGTAATCAGCCCCAGCATTTT.

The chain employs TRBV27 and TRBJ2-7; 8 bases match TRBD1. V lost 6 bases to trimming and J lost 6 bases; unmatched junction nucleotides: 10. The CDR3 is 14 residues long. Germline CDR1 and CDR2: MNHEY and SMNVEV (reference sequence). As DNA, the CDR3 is TGTGCCAGCAGACTCGGACAGGGCACTGGCGAGCAGTACTTC. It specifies CASRLGQGTGEQYF.

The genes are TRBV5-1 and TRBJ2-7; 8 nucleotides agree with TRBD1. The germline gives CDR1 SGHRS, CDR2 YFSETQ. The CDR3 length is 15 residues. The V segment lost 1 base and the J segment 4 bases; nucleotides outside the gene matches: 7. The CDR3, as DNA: TGCGCCAGCAGCTTGACCCAGGGGGCAGGGTACGAGCAGTACTTC. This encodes CASSLTQGAGYEQYF.

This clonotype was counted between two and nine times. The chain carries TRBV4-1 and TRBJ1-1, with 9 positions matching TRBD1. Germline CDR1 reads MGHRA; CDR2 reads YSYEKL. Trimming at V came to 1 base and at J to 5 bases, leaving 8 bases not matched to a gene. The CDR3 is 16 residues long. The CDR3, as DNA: TGCGCCAGCAGCCAAGCCCTACAGGGGGCAGCGACTGAAGCTTTCTTT. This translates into CASSQALQGAATEAFF.

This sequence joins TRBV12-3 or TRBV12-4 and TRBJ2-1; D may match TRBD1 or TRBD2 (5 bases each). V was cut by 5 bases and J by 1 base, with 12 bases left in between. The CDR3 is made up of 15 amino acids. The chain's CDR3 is CASSGGEASYNEQFF. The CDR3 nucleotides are TGTGCCAGCAGTGGGGGAGAAGCATCCTACAATGAGCAGTTCTTC.

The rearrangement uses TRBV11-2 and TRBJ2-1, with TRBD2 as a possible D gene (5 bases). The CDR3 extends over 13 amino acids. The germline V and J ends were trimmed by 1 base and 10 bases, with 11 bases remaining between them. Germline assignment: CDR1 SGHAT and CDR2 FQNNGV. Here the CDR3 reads CASSLVRDKEQFF. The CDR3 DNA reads TGTGCCAGCAGCTTAGTTCGGGATAAGGAGCAGTTCTTC. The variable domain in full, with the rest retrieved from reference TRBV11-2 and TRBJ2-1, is EAGVAQSPRYKIIEKRQSVAFWCNPISGHATLYWYQQILGQGPKLLIQFQNNGVVDDSQLPKDRFSAERLKGVDSTLKIQPAKLEDSAVYLCASSLVRDKEQFFGPGTRLTVL.

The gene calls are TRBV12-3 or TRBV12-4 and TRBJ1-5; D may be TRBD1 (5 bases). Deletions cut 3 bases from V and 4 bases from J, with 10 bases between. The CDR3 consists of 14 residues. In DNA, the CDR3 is TGTGCCAGCAGTTTGTGGGGGGGGAATCAGCCCCAGCATTTT. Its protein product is CASSLWGGNQPQHF.